Following are 22 T cell receptor beta chains from one sample sequenced in a study of CD8+ T cells in alopecia areata. It was cDNA, reverse transcribed from extracted RNA, that served as the sequencing template. The repertoire was sequenced with immunoSEQ multiplex PCR; TCRdb's copy has only in-frame clones and lacks some. Altogether roughly 150,000 clones are present, 45% to 60% being singletons, with the ten largest covering about 6.4%. The sample was CD4+ T cells sorted from blood. These receptors were taken from a human donor with alopecia areata.

The V and J genes are TRBV29-1 and TRBJ2-5, with D maybe TRBD2 (6 bases). The CDR3 is made up of 15 amino acids. The V gene's germline CDR1 is SQVTM and CDR2 ANQGSEA. Trimming left V 3 bases short and J 2 bases short, with 16 bases between. CDR3: CSVEEWGGQQETQYF. The CDR3 coding sequence is TGCAGCGTTGAGGAATGGGGAGGACAACAAGAGACCCAGTACTTC. The full variable domain, its missing parts supplied by reference TRBV29-1 and TRBJ2-5, is SAVISQKPSRDICQRGTSLTIQCQVDSQVTMMFWYRQQPGQSLTLIATANQGSEATYESGFVIDKFPISRPNLTFSTLTVSNMSPEDSSIYLCSVEEWGGQQETQYFGPGTRLLVL.

This rearrangement joins TRBV7-8 to TRBJ1-2, with a possible D match to TRBD1 (6 bases). The germline V gene has CDR1 SGHVS and CDR2 FQNEAQ. The CDR3 has 15 residues. V dropped 0 bases and J dropped 3 bases, with 11 bases sitting between them. The CDR3 sequence: CASSLAEWTDYGYTF. DNA for the CDR3: TGTGCCAGCAGCTTAGCAGAGTGGACAGACTATGGCTACACCTTC.

V gene TRBV30 combines with J gene TRBJ2-7; tentatively, D is TRBD2 (6 bases). CDR3 length equals 14 residues. Per germline, CDR1 GTSNPN and CDR2 SVGIG (reference sequence). Trimming took 4 bases from V and 1 from J, leaving 14 bases between them. The CDR3 protein is CAWTRRGQSYEQYF. The CDR3 DNA is TGTGCCTGGACCCGGAGGGGTCAATCCTACGAGCAGTACTTC.

The CDR3 region has the DNA TGCAGCGTCCGTCAGGGGGGCACCGGGGAGCTGTTTTTT. As protein: CSVRQGGTGELFF. The chain links TRBV29-1 to TRBJ2-2; D perhaps matches TRBD1 (7 bases). V was cut by 6 bases and J by 4 bases, with 12 bases left in between. This CDR3 has 13 residues. The germline V gene has CDR1 SQVTM and CDR2 ANQGSEA.

This clone was observed a handful of times. V is TRBV15 and J is TRBJ2-5; 10 nucleotides agree with TRBD1. The junction had 8 bases not matched to a gene; V was cut back by 0 bases and J by 7 bases. Per the germline V gene, CDR1 is LNHNV and CDR2 is YYDKDF (reference sequence). The CDR3 totals 16 residues. CDR3 in DNA: TGTGCCACCAGCAGAGACCCGGTCGGACAGGGGGTGACCCAGTACTTC. Encoded protein: CATSRDPVGQGVTQYF.

The chain combines TRBV20-1 with TRBJ2-7, with no clear D. The CDR3 consists of 11 residues. With 4 bases removed from V and 5 bases from J, the gap between germline ends came to 9 bases. CDR1 is DFQATT, CDR2 SNEGSKA, per germline (reference sequence). For the CDR3, the DNA is TGCAGTGCTAACCCCGCTGACGAGCAGTACTTC. This encodes CSANPADEQYF.

The chain has TRBV7-8 and TRBJ2-3; perhaps D is TRBD1 or TRBD2 (5 bases each). This CDR3 comprises 15 residues. Germline V lookup: CDR1 SGHVS, CDR2 FQNEAQ. V dropped 5 bases and J dropped 2 bases, with 14 bases sitting between them. The CDR3 protein is CASSPRGTLTDTQYF. Here the CDR3 DNA reads TGTGCCAGCAGCCCCCGAGGGACCCTCACAGATACGCAGTATTTT.

The sample holds a few counts of this clone. V and J are TRBV21-1 and TRBJ2-1; TRBD2 is the table's D call and was not checked against the DNA. TRBV21-1 is assigned pseudogene status. The CDR3 consists of 19 residues. The CDR3 DNA is TGTGCCAGCAGCAAAGTTCCCCCTCTACTAGAATTGGGGTACAATGAGCAGTTCTTC. Amino acids: CASSKVPPLLELGYNEQFF.

The genes are TRBV19 and TRBJ1-2; 8 bases are a match to TRBD1. CDR1 is LNHDA and CDR2 is SQIVND in the germline V gene (reference sequence). With 5 bases clipped from V and 4 bases from J, the junction kept 6 bases outside the gene matches. The CDR3 runs to 14 residues. Here the CDR3 reads CASSVDRATYGYTF. The CDR3 nucleotides are TGTGCCAGTAGTGTGGACAGGGCCACCTATGGCTACACCTTC.

This rearrangement joins TRBV28 to TRBJ2-7; tentative D call: TRBD1 (5 bases). Germline CDR1 is MDHEN and CDR2 is SYDVKM. The V end lost 3 bases, the J end lost 5 bases, and 14 bases lay between the germline ends. There are 14 residues in the CDR3. The CDR3 DNA reads TGTGCCAGCAGTTTCCGGCAGGGTACCCACGAGCAGTACTTC. This encodes CASSFRQGTHEQYF.

On this clone itself: At the DNA level, this CDR3 is encoded by other sequences in the same sample as well. The V gene is TRBV5-1, the J gene TRBJ2-3; no clear D. Germline CDR1 reads SGHRS; CDR2 reads YFSETQ. The CDR3 runs 13 residues. Trimming cost V 2 bases and J 0 bases, with 4 bases left between them. CDR3 sequence reads: CASSFSSTDTQYF. The CDR3 DNA is TGCGCCAGCAGCTTCAGTAGCACAGATACGCAGTATTTT.

The V gene is TRBV9, the J gene TRBJ2-2; D unclear. Germline V gene lookup returns CDR1 SGDLS and CDR2 YYNGEE. Trimming cost V 5 bases and J 1 base, with 12 bases left between them. The CDR3 covers 15 residues. The CDR3 region has the DNA TGTGCCAGCAGACCTTCGGCAATGAACACCGGGGAGCTGTTTTTT. It encodes CASRPSAMNTGELFF. Full variable domain (rest looked up from reference TRBV9 and TRBJ2-2): DSGVTQTPKHLITATGQRVTLRCSPRSGDLSVYWYQQSLDQGLQFLIQYYNGEERAKGNILERFSAQQFPDLHSELNLSSLELGDSALYFCASRPSAMNTGELFFGEGSRLTVL.

The CDR3 spells CASSSRGTDTQYF. CDR3 sequence (DNA): TGTGCCAGCAGCTCCAGGGGTACAGATACGCAGTATTTT. V usage is TRBV7-2 and J usage is TRBJ2-3; D may be TRBD1 (6 bases). Trimming took 4 bases from V and 3 from J, leaving 8 bases between them. The germline gives CDR1 SGHTA, CDR2 FQGNSA. This CDR3 region has 13 residues.

The rearrangement joins TRBV5-1 to TRBJ2-7, with D possibly being TRBD1 (6 bases). Germline V gene data show CDR1 as SGHRS and CDR2 as YFSETQ. The CDR3 is 14 residues long. Between the trimmed V and J ends, which lost 0 bases and 4 bases, there was a span of 11 bases. CDR3 region: CASSLAGDGYEQYF. In DNA, the CDR3 is TGCGCCAGCAGCTTGGCAGGGGATGGATACGAGCAGTACTTC.

The rearrangement joins TRBV29-1 to TRBJ2-1; possible D gene TRBD2, 6 bases. From germline, CDR1 is SQVTM and CDR2 ANQGSEA. The CDR3 is 15 amino acids. Trimming removed 6 bases from V and 5 bases from J, with 20 bases in between. DNA for the CDR3: TGCAGCGTCCTCAACTCCAGACTAGAAAACAATGAGCAGTTCTTC. It is translated as CSVLNSRLENNEQFF.

The J gene is TRBJ2-7, the V gene TRBV29-1; D may be TRBD1 (5 bases). Deletions cut 6 bases from V and 3 bases from J, with 15 bases between. The CDR3 has 13 amino acids. CDR1 is SQVTM, CDR2 ANQGSEA, per germline. CDR3 sequence reads: CSVERGINYEQYF. In DNA, the CDR3 is TGCAGCGTGGAAAGGGGAATCAACTACGAGCAGTACTTC.

The V gene is TRBV28, the J gene TRBJ2-2; D may be TRBD1 (6 bases). This CDR3 is built from 14 residues. Trimming pared 6 bases from V and 4 bases from J, leaving 12 bases between. The V gene's germline CDR1 is MDHEN and CDR2 SYDVKM. The CDR3 sequence is CASRPQGTTGELFF. For the CDR3, the DNA is TGTGCCAGCAGGCCTCAGGGGACCACCGGGGAGCTGTTTTTT.

The chain recombines TRBV29-1 with TRBJ2-1; D remains unclear. CDR3 length: 12 amino acids. Germline CDR1 and CDR2: SQVTM and ANQGSEA. Trimming pared 6 bases from V and 5 bases from J, leaving 11 bases between. The CDR3 coding sequence is TGCAGCGTAATTCCCCATCACAATGAGCAGTTCTTC. Encoded protein: CSVIPHHNEQFF.

The DNA of the CDR3 is TGCGCCAGCAGCCCGTCCCCAAGGGGCTCGGACACTGAAGCTTTCTTT. Translation: CASSPSPRGSDTEAFF. The chain recombines TRBV5-1 with TRBJ1-1, with TRBD1 as a possible D gene (5 bases). The V gene lost 4 bases and the J gene lost 3 bases, with 19 bases spanning the gap. Germline V gene data show CDR1 as SGHRS and CDR2 as YFSETQ. This CDR3 contains 16 residues.

This chain joins TRBV29-1 and TRBJ2-7, with D unresolved. In germline, CDR1 is SQVTM, CDR2 ANQGSEA. V lost 2 bases and J lost 2, with 10 bases in between. The CDR3 is 13 residues long. As DNA, the CDR3 is TGCAGCGTTGAACGGCAGGAGACCTACGAGCAGTACTTC. This sequence encodes CSVERQETYEQYF.

The chain links TRBV12-5 to TRBJ2-3; 10 bases agree with TRBD2. From germline, CDR1 is LGHNT and CDR2 FRNRAP. The CDR3 contains 17 residues. The ends lost 0 bases at V and 4 bases at J; junction bases unmatched: 7. CDR3 nucleotide sequence: TGTGCTAGTGGTTTGGTACTCAGCGGGAGGGGATCAGATACGCAGTATTTT. Encoded protein: CASGLVLSGRGSDTQYF.

In its sample, this clone was seen a few times. This chain uses TRBV5-5 with TRBJ2-3; unclear D gene. CDR1 SGHKS and CDR2 YYEKEE come from the germline V gene (reference sequence). This CDR3 contains 14 residues. Trimming removed 5 bases from V and 4 bases from J, with 14 bases in between. CDR3 amino acids: CASSLSPTADTQYF. CDR3 bases: TGTGCCAGCAGTTTATCGCCCACCGCAGATACGCAGTATTTT.